One and the same sample provided the 19 T cell receptor beta chains below, sequenced in a study of cytomegalovirus exposure and HLA in healthy donors. The PCR ran on 60 Vbeta and 13 Jbeta primers. The method was immunoSEQ multiplex PCR; TCRdb's version includes in-frame clones alone and lacks a portion of them. The sample lists 150,000 to 200,000 clones, roughly 79% occurring once. The sequencing input was PBMCs. The receptors here all came from a man aged 30 to 45 in good health and CMV-seronegative.

The chain combines TRBV6-1 with TRBJ1-3; D is perhaps TRBD1 (6 bases). V was cut by 3 bases and J by 2 bases, with 11 bases left in between. Germline-derived CDR1 and CDR2 are MNHNS and SASEGT. The CDR3 is made up of 15 amino acids. The CDR3 bases are TGTGCCAGCAGTGAGGAACAGGGAGCTGGAAACACCATATATTTT. Residues: CASSEEQGAGNTIYF.

This chain joins TRBV2 and TRBJ2-2; unclear D gene. This CDR3 comprises 14 residues. V was cut by 8 bases and J by 0 bases, with 10 bases left in between. Germline V CDR1 and CDR2: SNHLY, FYNNEI. The DNA for the CDR3 is TGTGCCAGCCGATCGCGGACGAACACCGGGGAGCTGTTTTTT. Amino acids: CASRSRTNTGELFF. Drawing the rest from reference TRBV2 and TRBJ2-2, the complete variable domain is EPEVTQTPSHQVTQMGQEVILRCVPISNHLYFYWYRQILGQKVEFLVSFYNNEISEKSEIFDDQFSVERPDGSNFTLKIRSTKLEDSAMYFCASRSRTNTGELFFGEGSRLTVL.

This clone was seen just once. The chain recombines TRBV27 with TRBJ2-3, with D uncertain. Looked up from germline, CDR1 is MNHEY and CDR2 is SMNVEV (reference sequence). This CDR3 is 12 amino acids long. The V end lost 6 bases, the J end lost 4 bases, and 8 bases lay between the germline ends. The CDR3 spells CASSPSADTQYF. CDR3 sequence (DNA): TGTGCCAGCAGCCCCTCGGCAGATACGCAGTATTTT.

The chain recombines TRBV4-1 with TRBJ2-7; a weak D match, TRBD2 (5 bases). V dropped 2 bases and J dropped 0 bases, with 14 bases sitting between them. CDR3 length: 16 amino acids. Looked up from germline, CDR1 is MGHRA and CDR2 is YSYEKL. Here the CDR3 DNA reads TGCGCCAGCAGCCAAATTGGGCGGGCTGACTCCTACGAGCAGTACTTC. Amino acids: CASSQIGRADSYEQYF.

The chain carries TRBV6-4 and TRBJ2-6; TRBD1 matches 7 bases. Germline V CDR1 and CDR2: MRHNA, SNTAGT. The CDR3 sequence is 19 residues long. Trimming at V came to 1 base and at J to 4 bases, leaving 13 bases not matched to a gene. In DNA form, the CDR3 reads TGTGCCAGCAGTGACTTGAGCCGGGACAGCCCAATAGGGGCCAACGTCCTGACTTTC. Protein product: CASSDLSRDSPIGANVLTF.

This chain uses TRBV5-4 with TRBJ2-5, with TRBD2 identical over 13 bases. Per germline, CDR1 SGHNT and CDR2 YYREEE (reference sequence). The CDR3 contains 14 residues. The trim removed 4 bases at V and 5 bases at J, leaving 2 bases unmatched. The CDR3: CASSVTSGRETQYF. In DNA form, the CDR3 reads TGTGCCAGCAGCGTGACTAGCGGGAGGGAGACCCAGTACTTC.

The gene calls are TRBV27 and TRBJ2-1; 7 bases agree with TRBD2. The germline V gene encodes CDR1 MNHEY and CDR2 SMNVEV (reference sequence). The V gene end was trimmed by 0 bases and the J gene end by 3 bases; junction bases not matched to a gene: 8. The CDR3 totals 17 residues. The CDR3 sequence: CASSLSGGWQGYNEQFF. The CDR3 DNA follows: TGTGCCAGCAGTTTATCCGGGGGGTGGCAGGGCTACAATGAGCAGTTCTTC.

This clone was counted once. The chain recombines TRBV10-1 with TRBJ1-1; D is unclear. CDR1 is WNHNN, CDR2 SYGVQD, per germline (reference sequence). This CDR3 is built from 12 residues. V lost 2 bases and J 6 bases, leaving 7 bases between the germline ends. The CDR3 spells CASSEGSSEAFF. In DNA form, the CDR3 reads TGCGCCAGCAGTGAGGGCTCATCTGAAGCTTTCTTT.

The chain carries TRBV4-1 and TRBJ2-5; TRBD2 aligns across 13 bases. There are 17 residues in the CDR3. Germline V CDR1 and CDR2: MGHRA, YSYEKL. The J segment lost 1 base and the V segment lost 4 bases, leaving 6 bases of the junction unmatched. The CDR3 DNA reads as TGCGCCAGCAGCCGTGTCGGACTAGCGGGAGTCCAAGAGACCCAGTACTTC. Its protein product is CASSRVGLAGVQETQYF.

V and J are TRBV28 and TRBJ1-2; unclear D gene. V was cut by 2 bases and J by 8 bases, with 6 bases left in between. This CDR3 has 11 amino acids. Germline values: CDR1 MDHEN, CDR2 SYDVKM. CDR3 sequence: CASSLVAGYTF. DNA of the CDR3: TGTGCCAGCAGTTTAGTAGCAGGCTACACCTTC.

The chain combines TRBV27 with TRBJ2-7, with D maybe TRBD2 (5 bases). Trimming pared 2 bases from V and 1 base from J, leaving 6 bases between. Per the germline V gene, CDR1 is MNHEY and CDR2 is SMNVEV (reference sequence). This CDR3 has 13 residues. The CDR3 region has the DNA TGTGCCAGCAGTTTAAGGGAGTCCTACGAGCAGTACTTC. Translated, it gives CASSLRESYEQYF.

The genes are TRBV4-1 and TRBJ2-3; 9 bases agree with TRBD2. Trimming at V came to 0 bases and at J to 2 bases, leaving 9 bases not matched to a gene. Germline V gene data show CDR1 as MGHRA and CDR2 as YSYEKL. This CDR3 comprises 18 residues. The CDR3 here is CASSQERLAEQYTDTQYF. The CDR3 DNA reads TGCGCCAGCAGCCAAGAAAGACTAGCGGAGCAGTACACAGATACGCAGTATTTT.

The chain carries TRBV30 and TRBJ2-1; 11 nucleotides line up with TRBD2. The CDR3 consists of 16 residues. J gave up 5 bases and V 0 bases, and 6 bases lay outside the gene matches. The germline gives CDR1 GTSNPN, CDR2 SVGIG (reference sequence). CDR3: CAWSVPGLAENNEQFF. DNA of the CDR3: TGTGCCTGGAGTGTCCCGGGACTAGCGGAAAACAATGAGCAGTTCTTC.

This sequence joins TRBV18 and TRBJ2-5; TRBD1 matches at 9 bases. Trimming at V came to 3 bases and at J to 5 bases, leaving 7 bases not matched to a gene. The CDR3 is 15 residues long. Germline V gives CDR1 KGHSH, CDR2 LQKENI. CDR3 region: CASSPNRGREETQYF. The CDR3 region has the DNA TGTGCCAGCTCACCGAACAGGGGGCGGGAGGAGACCCAGTACTTC. The full variable domain, in which reference TRBV18 and TRBJ2-5 provide the parts outside the CDR3, is NAGVMQNPRHLVRRRGQEARLRCSPMKGHSHVYWYRQLPEEGLKFMVYLQKENIIDESGMPKERFSAEFPKEGPSILRIQQVVRGDSAAYFCASSPNRGREETQYFGPGTRLLVL.

The V and J genes are TRBV27 and TRBJ2-1; possibly TRBD2 for D (6 bases). The CDR3 extends over 15 amino acids. CDR1 is MNHEY, CDR2 SMNVEV, per germline (reference sequence). V lost 8 bases, J lost 2 bases, and 16 bases lay in between. The CDR3 reads CASSDSGTPYNEQFF. The CDR3 DNA sequence: TGTGCCAGCTCCGATAGCGGAACTCCCTACAATGAGCAGTTCTTC.

V and J are TRBV28 and TRBJ2-7; D is unclear. The V gene's germline CDR1 is MDHEN and CDR2 SYDVKM. The CDR3 is made up of 11 amino acids. The germline V and J ends were trimmed by 5 bases and 2 bases, with 4 bases remaining between them. CDR3 amino acids: CASSRAYEQYF. CDR3 in DNA: TGTGCCAGCAGTCGGGCCTACGAGCAGTACTTC.

The table lists this clone with a few counts. This sequence joins TRBV19 and TRBJ1-1; D uncertain. The V end lost 1 base, the J end lost 5 bases, and 11 bases lay between the germline ends. The CDR3 has 14 amino acids. CDR1 and CDR2 from the germline V gene are LNHDA and SQIVND (reference sequence). CDR3 sequence: CASSIGGVGTEAFF. The CDR3 nucleotides are TGTGCCAGTAGTATAGGCGGGGTGGGAACTGAAGCTTTCTTT.

This clone was counted a few times. Other DNA sequences of this sample code for an identical CDR3. This chain links TRBV5-1 with TRBJ2-3; TRBD1 aligns across 8 bases. The germline V gene encodes CDR1 SGHRS and CDR2 YFSETQ. The CDR3 spans 14 residues. After removal of 2 bases from V and 4 bases from J, the junction contained 3 bases not matched to a gene. CDR3 coding DNA: TGCGCCAGCAGCTTTGGACAGGGAGCAGATACGCAGTATTTT. This gives the protein CASSFGQGADTQYF.

The genes are TRBV5-5 and TRBJ1-5; no clear D. The length of the CDR3 is 15 residues. The V gene's germline CDR1 is SGHKS and CDR2 YYEKEE (reference sequence). V lost 1 base and J lost 2, with 10 bases in between. Here the CDR3 reads CASSLSRLGNQPQHF. As DNA, the CDR3 is TGTGCCAGCAGCTTGTCCCGATTAGGCAATCAGCCCCAGCATTTT.